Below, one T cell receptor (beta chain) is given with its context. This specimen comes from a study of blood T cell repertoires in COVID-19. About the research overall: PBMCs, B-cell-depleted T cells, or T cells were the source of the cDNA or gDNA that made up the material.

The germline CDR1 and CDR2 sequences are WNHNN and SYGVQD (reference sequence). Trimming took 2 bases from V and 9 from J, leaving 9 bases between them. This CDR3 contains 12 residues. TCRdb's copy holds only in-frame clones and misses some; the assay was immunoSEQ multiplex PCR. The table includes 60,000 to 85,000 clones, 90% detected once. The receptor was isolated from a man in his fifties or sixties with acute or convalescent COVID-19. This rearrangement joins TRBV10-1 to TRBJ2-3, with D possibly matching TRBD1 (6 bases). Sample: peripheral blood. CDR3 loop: CASSETGLTQYF. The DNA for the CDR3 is TGCGCCAGCAGTGAGACAGGGTTAACGCAGTATTTT.